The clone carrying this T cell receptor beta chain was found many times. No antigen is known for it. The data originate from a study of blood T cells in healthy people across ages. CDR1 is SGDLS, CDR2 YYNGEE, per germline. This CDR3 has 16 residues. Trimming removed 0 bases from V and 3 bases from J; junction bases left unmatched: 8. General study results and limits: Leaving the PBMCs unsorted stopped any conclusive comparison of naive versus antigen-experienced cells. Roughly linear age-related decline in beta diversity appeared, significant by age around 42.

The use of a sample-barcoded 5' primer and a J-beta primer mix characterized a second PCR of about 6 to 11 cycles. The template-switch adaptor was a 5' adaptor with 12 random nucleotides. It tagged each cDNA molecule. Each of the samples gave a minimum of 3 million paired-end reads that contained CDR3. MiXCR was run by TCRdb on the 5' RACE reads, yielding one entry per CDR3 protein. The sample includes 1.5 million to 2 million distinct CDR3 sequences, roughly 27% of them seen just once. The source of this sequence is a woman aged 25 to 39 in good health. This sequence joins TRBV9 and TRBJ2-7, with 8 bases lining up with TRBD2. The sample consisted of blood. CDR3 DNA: TGTGCCAGCAGCGTAGGTCGGGCAGCGGGAGTCTACGAGCAGTACTTC. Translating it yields CASSVGRAAGVYEQYF.